Listed below are T cell receptor beta chains from one sample, sequenced in a study of response to subunit inactivated influenza vaccine. TCRdb itself ran the RT-PCR reads through MiXCR, one entry per CDR3 protein. The table shows around 760,000 distinct CDR3 sequences, with over 11% occurring only once. This material consisted of PBMCs from blood, taken roughly 2 weeks before vaccination. These receptors originate from a man aged 45-65 years who received an inactivated influenza vaccine. CDR3s include the opening cysteine and the closing phenylalanine or tryptophan. Fields, in order: V gene, D gene, J gene, CDR3 protein. A D gene is named only where the DNA matches it firmly.

TRBV7-8	-	TRBJ1-4	CASSLQGVREKLFF
TRBV20-1	-	TRBJ2-1	CSASKTGQFF
TRBV4-2	-	TRBJ1-1	CASSQVTVETEAFF
TRBV7-9	-	TRBJ2-3	CASSLNTQYF
TRBV5-1	-	TRBJ2-5	CASSVLPGTLEETQYF
TRBV20-1	-	TRBJ2-1	CSAPSGTYNEQFF
TRBV27	-	TRBJ2-5	CASSLSRRETQYF
TRBV6-4	-	TRBJ1-1	CASSAVMNTEAFF
TRBV12-3/TRBV12-4	-	TRBJ1-1	CASTPSRGTEAFF
TRBV7-8	-	TRBJ1-5	CASSLDHYSNQPQHF
TRBV20-1	-	TRBJ2-1	CSARGQSYNEQFF
TRBV11-2	TRBD2	TRBJ2-7	CASSLGFGATRRGSSYEQYF
TRBV12-3/TRBV12-4	-	TRBJ1-4	CASSLSTGKLFF
TRBV6-1	-	TRBJ2-1	CASSHEEGWGNEQFF
TRBV5-1	-	TRBJ1-6	CASSFGGAEFEAPLHF
TRBV15	-	TRBJ2-7	CATSRGGTGLDEQYF
TRBV7-9	-	TRBJ2-7	CASSSGATGKAYEQYF
TRBV7-3	-	TRBJ1-1	CASSQSGGRLNTEAFF
TRBV9	-	TRBJ2-7	CASSVDSSPYYEQYF
TRBV4-3	-	TRBJ2-7	CASSQESGLGEQYF
TRBV27	-	TRBJ2-2	CASKIAWGSTTGELFF
TRBV29-1	TRBD2	TRBJ2-1	CSAGGTAYNEQFF
TRBV24-1	TRBD2	TRBJ2-1	CATSDNWASGLSSSYNEQFF
TRBV7-9	-	TRBJ1-2	CASSLVLNYGYTF
TRBV14	-	TRBJ2-3	CASSQDLIADTQYF
TRBV7-9	-	TRBJ1-2	CASSSLRDPRGYTF